The 19 T cell receptor beta chains in this list originate from one sample, sequenced in a study of T cell responses to AZD1222 COVID-19 vaccine. Data came from immunoSEQ multiplex PCR; TCRdb stores just in-frame clones and leaves some out. The sample records 190,000 or so clones, roughly 92% being singletons. The sample was peripheral blood, taken 28 days after the second AZD1222 dose. Every receptor here comes from an adult who received the AZD1222 COVID-19 vaccine.

This clone was detected only once. The V gene is TRBV11-1, the J gene TRBJ1-1; D is unclear. Trimming stripped 6 bases from V and 0 bases from J, with 14 bases between. Germline CDR1 and CDR2: SGHAT and FQDESV (reference sequence). The CDR3 sequence is 15 residues long. CDR3 DNA: TGTGCCAGCAGTTTTCCACTCCCAATGAACACTGAAGCTTTCTTT. Encoded protein: CASSFPLPMNTEAFF. The full variable domain, with the rest looked up from reference TRBV11-1 and TRBJ1-1, is EAEVAQSPRYKITEKSQAVAFWCDPISGHATLYWYRQILGQGPELLVQFQDESVVDDSQLPKDRFSAERLKGVDSTLKIQPAELGDSAMYLCASSFPLPMNTEAFFGQGTRLTVV.

The chain recombines TRBV6-5 with TRBJ2-3; 9 nucleotides align to TRBD1. Unmatched junction bases numbered 8, after V lost 6 bases and J lost 4 bases. The length of the CDR3 is 15 residues. CDR1 is MNHEY and CDR2 is SVGAGI in the germline V gene. CDR3 in amino acids: CASRQGARWADTQYF. The CDR3 coding sequence is TGTGCCAGCAGACAGGGGGCACGTTGGGCAGATACGCAGTATTTT.

The rearrangement uses TRBV7-3 and TRBJ1-3, with D hard to call. The germline V gene has CDR1 SGHTA and CDR2 FQGTGA. V lost 3 bases to trimming and J lost 0 bases, with 21 bases between them. The length of the CDR3 is 19 residues. CDR3 bases: TGTGCCAGCAGCTTGGTCTCGGGTCTTAGGATCCCCTCTGGAAACACCATATATTTT. Its translation: CASSLVSGLRIPSGNTIYF.

In regard to this clone: This sample includes further DNA sequences coding for the same CDR3. J is TRBJ1-5 and V is TRBV12-3 or TRBV12-4; D might be TRBD1 (5 bases). V was clipped by 1 base and J by 7 bases, with 8 bases between them. CDR3 length equals 13 residues. CDR3 coding DNA: TGTGCCAGCAGTTTAGGCGGGGGACAGCCCCAGCATTTT. Encoded protein: CASSLGGGQPQHF.

This chain joins TRBV21-1 and TRBJ2-7; the table's D call, TRBD1, has no DNA check behind it. TRBV21-1 is recorded as a pseudogene. The CDR3 contains 12 residues. The CDR3 spells CASTRVPCEQYF. The DNA of the CDR3 is TGTGCCAGCACCAGGGTCCCGTGCGAGCAGTACTTC.

The CDR3 sequence is CASSSGPRGTGNTIYF. The CDR3 region has the DNA TGCGCCAGCAGCTCAGGCCCTCGGGGGACTGGAAACACCATATATTTT. V is TRBV4-3 and J is TRBJ1-3; tentatively, D is TRBD1 (5 bases). V shed 5 bases and J shed 2 bases, with 16 bases lying between them. This CDR3 has 16 residues. CDR1 is LGHNA, CDR2 YSLEER, per germline.

Details on this clone: Different DNA sequences within this sample yield the same CDR3. The V and J genes are TRBV5-6 and TRBJ1-6; 7 bases agree with TRBD1. V was clipped by 3 bases and J by 4 bases; unmatched bases: 4. CDR3 size: 15 residues. Germline CDR1 is SGHDT and CDR2 is YYEEEE. CDR3 nucleotides: TGTGCCAGCAGCTACCGGGACAGTTATAATTCACCCCTCCACTTT. Translation: CASSYRDSYNSPLHF.

The chain combines TRBV7-2 with TRBJ1-1, with D tentatively TRBD1 (5 bases). The V end lost 9 bases, the J end lost 2 bases, and 19 bases lay between the germline ends. The CDR3 covers 15 residues. Germline-derived CDR1 and CDR2 are SGHTA and FQGNSA. CDR3 nucleotides: TGTGCCAGTGTGGGGGGGAGTGGTAGAAACACTGAAGCTTTCTTT. Translated, it gives CASVGGSGRNTEAFF.

The chain couples TRBV7-9 to TRBJ2-7; 9 bases agree with TRBD1. With V trimmed by 6 bases and J by 2 bases, 5 bases remained unmatched. Germline V gene sequence: CDR1 SEHNR, CDR2 FQNEAQ (reference sequence). This CDR3 spans 14 amino acids. CDR3 protein: CASRIGQGPYEQYF. The CDR3 DNA reads TGTGCCAGCAGGATCGGACAGGGGCCCTACGAGCAGTACTTC.

The chain uses TRBV6-5 and TRBJ1-1, with TRBD1 as a possible D gene (5 bases). CDR3 length: 12 residues. The V end lost 0 bases, the J end lost 6 bases, and 5 bases lay between the germline ends. Germline lookup yields CDR1 MNHEY and CDR2 SVGAGI. The CDR3 DNA is TGTGCCAGCAGTTACTCAGGGGCTGAAGCTTTCTTT. Residues: CASSYSGAEAFF.

V is TRBV10-3 and J is TRBJ2-7; tentative D call: TRBD2 (5 bases). From germline, CDR1 is ENHRY and CDR2 SYGVKD. The V and J ends lost 2 bases and 4 bases respectively, with 6 bases between them. The CDR3 is 12 residues long. CDR3 sequence reads: CAISERGYEQYF. The CDR3 bases are TGTGCCATCAGTGAGAGAGGGTACGAGCAGTACTTC.

This chain uses TRBV12-3 or TRBV12-4 with TRBJ1-2; 9 bases fit TRBD1. The CDR3 is made up of 11 amino acids. The V gene end was trimmed by 5 bases and the J gene end by 8 bases; junction bases not matched to a gene: 0. The DNA of the CDR3 is TGTGCCAGCAGTGGACAGGGGGGCTACACCTTC. Protein product: CASSGQGGYTF.

The chain is built from TRBV2 and TRBJ2-1; the match to TRBD2 covers 9 bases. The CDR3 totals 17 residues. V was clipped by 3 bases and J by 2 bases; unmatched bases: 8. CDR1 SNHLY and CDR2 FYNNEI come from the germline V gene. The CDR3 region is CASSDGGSGGTYNEQFF. The CDR3 DNA sequence: TGTGCCAGCAGTGATGGGGGTAGCGGGGGCACCTACAATGAGCAGTTCTTC.

This sequence joins TRBV6-2 or TRBV6-3 and TRBJ1-2; D gene uncertain. The CDR3 spans 12 residues. Per germline, CDR1 MNHEY and CDR2 SVGEGT. The V end lost 0 bases, the J end lost 8 bases, and 7 bases lay between the germline ends. The CDR3 sequence: CASSYSQEGYTF. The CDR3, as DNA: TGTGCCAGCAGTTACTCGCAAGAAGGCTACACCTTC.

The gene calls are TRBV28 and TRBJ2-2; D may be TRBD2 (5 bases). The CDR3 is 14 amino acids. Trimming cost V 2 bases and J 6 bases, with 10 bases left between them. Per germline, CDR1 MDHEN and CDR2 SYDVKM. In DNA, the CDR3 is TGTGCCAGCAGTTTACAGAGGAGGCCCGGGGAGCTGTTTTTT. Translated: CASSLQRRPGELFF.

The CDR3, as DNA: TGTGCCAGCAGTTACGGGGGGGGCCGGGGACAGCCCCAGCATTTT. This encodes CASSYGGGRGQPQHF. The gene calls are TRBV6-5 and TRBJ1-5, with D possibly being TRBD1 (6 bases). With 2 bases removed from V and 7 bases from J, the gap between germline ends came to 15 bases. Per germline, CDR1 MNHEY and CDR2 SVGAGI. The CDR3 spans 15 residues.

This clone was observed a few times. CDR3 DNA: TGTGCCACCAGTCTCGCGCGTAACACCATATATTTT. Translation: CATSLARNTIYF. The chain employs TRBV15 and TRBJ1-3; D remains unclear. Germline lookup yields CDR1 LNHNV and CDR2 YYDKDF (reference sequence). V was pared by 6 bases and J by 7 bases, with 10 bases between. The CDR3 runs 12 residues.

The V gene is TRBV28, the J gene TRBJ2-3; possible D gene TRBD1, 6 bases. V was clipped by 10 bases and J by 3 bases, with 17 bases between them. This CDR3 is built from 14 residues. Germline V lookup: CDR1 MDHEN, CDR2 SYDVKM. The DNA of the CDR3 is TGTGCCATCTCGCCCGGACAGCTGACAGATACGCAGTATTTT. Protein sequence: CAISPGQLTDTQYF.

This chain links TRBV15 with TRBJ1-6, with D hard to call. CDR3 length equals 11 residues. Per the germline V gene, CDR1 is LNHNV and CDR2 is YYDKDF (reference sequence). V was clipped by 4 bases and J by 13 bases, with 8 bases between them. CDR3: CATSTSGPLHF. The CDR3 DNA reads TGTGCCACCAGCACCTCAGGTCCCCTCCACTTT.